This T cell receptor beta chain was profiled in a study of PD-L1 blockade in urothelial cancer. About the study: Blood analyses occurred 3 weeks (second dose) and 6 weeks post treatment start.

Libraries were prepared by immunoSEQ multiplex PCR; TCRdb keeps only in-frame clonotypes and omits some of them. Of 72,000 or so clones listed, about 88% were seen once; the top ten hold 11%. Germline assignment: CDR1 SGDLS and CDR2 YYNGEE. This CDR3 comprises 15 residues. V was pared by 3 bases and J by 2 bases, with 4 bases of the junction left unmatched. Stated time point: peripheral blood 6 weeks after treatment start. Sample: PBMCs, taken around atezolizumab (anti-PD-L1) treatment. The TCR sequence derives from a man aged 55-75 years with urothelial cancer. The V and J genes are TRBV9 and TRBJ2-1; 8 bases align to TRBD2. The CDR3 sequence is CASSAGGGTYNEQFF. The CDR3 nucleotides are TGTGCCAGCAGCGCGGGGGGGGGTACCTACAATGAGCAGTTCTTC.